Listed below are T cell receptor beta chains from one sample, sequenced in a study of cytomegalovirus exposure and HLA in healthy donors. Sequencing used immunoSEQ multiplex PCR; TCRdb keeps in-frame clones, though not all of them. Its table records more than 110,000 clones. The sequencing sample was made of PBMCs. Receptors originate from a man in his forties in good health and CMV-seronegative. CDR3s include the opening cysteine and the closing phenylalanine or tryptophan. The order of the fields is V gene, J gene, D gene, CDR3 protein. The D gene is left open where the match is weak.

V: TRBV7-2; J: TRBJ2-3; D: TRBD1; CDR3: CASSLSDGQGSDTQYF
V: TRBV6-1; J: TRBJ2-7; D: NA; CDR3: CASIQRGTTYEQYF
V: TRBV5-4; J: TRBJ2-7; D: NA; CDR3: CASSMGGPSYEQYF
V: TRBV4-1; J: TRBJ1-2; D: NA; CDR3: CASSQDQAGIRYGYTF
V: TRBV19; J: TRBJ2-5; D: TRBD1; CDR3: CASSDWTGGLQETQYF
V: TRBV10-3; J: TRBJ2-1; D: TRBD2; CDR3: CAISEPTSGVYNEQFF
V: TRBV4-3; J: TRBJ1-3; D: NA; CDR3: CASSQFSGLSSGNTIYF
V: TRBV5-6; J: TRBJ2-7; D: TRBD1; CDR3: CASSLEPRRQGRFSGEQYF
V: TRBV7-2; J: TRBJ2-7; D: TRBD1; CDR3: CASSLRGQGAGEQYF
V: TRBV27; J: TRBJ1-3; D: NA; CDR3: CASSLTAGNTIYF
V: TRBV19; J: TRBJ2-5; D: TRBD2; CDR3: CASSSSGGSQETQYF